This T cell receptor beta chain emerged from a study of blood T cell repertoires in COVID-19 (dated by TCRdb to 2018 to 2020). Study-wide context: The collaborator samples originated in the United States, Italy and Spain and spanned the acute and convalescent phases of COVID-19. The prospective study material was composed of cDNA or gDNA derived from T cells, B-cell-depleted T cells, or PBMCs. Deeply sampled blood TCRbeta repertoires from subjects exposed to, actively infected with, or recovered from COVID-19 were included in the dataset. A freely available public database, intended as a resource for researchers studying the immune response to SARS-CoV-2, is where the repertoires were released. Samples were obtained from the ongoing ImmuneRACE study (first 160 participants) and from over 1,000 subjects provided by 6 global collaborators. The sample metadata nearly always contained a de-identified subject ID, COVID-19 status, age in years and sex. HLA class I and class II types, where available, came from metadata supplied by the sample provider rather than from assay-based typing.

Results and caveats for the whole study, not just this receptor: The amount of clinical and demographic metadata varied by source and participant and was provided uncurated.

A remark on this clone: Its antigen specificity is not known. Within one base of it there is no much larger clone, and no base qualities were kept.

The germline V and J ends show losses of 5 bases and 8 bases respectively, and no gene match explains 6 bases of the junction. CDR1 and CDR2 are read off the germline V gene (reference sequence) as MNHEY and SMNVEV. The CDR3 sequence holds 13 residues, the cysteine and phenylalanine included. Only the CDR3 region is kept as DNA, spanning 39 bases read in frame from base 1. TCRbeta CDR3 regions were amplified from genomic DNA using the immunoSEQ Assay, a bias-controlled multiplex PCR. The paper's processing steps were these. Within the assay, amplification of reference gene primers was used to estimate how many nucleated cells each sample contained. To quantify the absolute abundance of each unique TCRbeta CDR3 rearrangement, sequence reads were collapsed and filtered. Productive Simpson clonality was computed per sample as the square root of Simpson's diversity index over productive rearrangements. TCRdb carries this immuneACCESS record with in-frame sequences only. Its versions omit some clonotypes, under half of them owing to an unresolved V gene in the studies checked, with the rest unexplained. V, J and clone size are taken as reported in that table, and D and trimming were inferred from the DNA itself. Across this sample there are about 140,000 clones, with about 83% seen only once. In total, the top ten clones hold roughly 15% of the sample.

The collaborating institutions used their own protocols to collect whole blood in K2EDTA tubes. For TCRbeta analysis, collaborators shipped samples in one of three forms: frozen whole blood, isolated PBMCs, or DNA extracted from either of those sample types. Recombination joined TRBV27 with TRBJ1-2, with TRBD1 matching 9 junction bases. The origin of this receptor is a man aged 50 or older with acute or convalescent COVID-19. The specimen sequenced was peripheral blood. Read as DNA, the sequence is TGTGCCAGCAGTACACAGGGGGCAAGCGGCTACACCTTC. This yields the protein CASSTQGASGYTF.